The T cell receptor (beta chain) under discussion was sequenced for a study of early T cells in non-severe SARS-CoV-2 infection. The overall study: Bulk RNA from unsorted whole blood was sequenced; chains were unpaired.

The TCR library protocol was used to attach unique molecular identifiers. These identifiers were attached to individual cDNA molecules. TCRdb called the 5' RACE reads again in MiXCR, with one record for every CDR3 protein. The sample records about 110,000 distinct CDR3 sequences, around 10% being singletons. This CDR3 contains 22 residues. The table lists this clonotype with many counts. The sequencing input was whole blood. This chain uses TRBV21-1 with TRBJ2-1; the table's D call TRBD2 went unverified against the DNA. TRBV21-1 is marked as a pseudogene. The TCR was taken from an adult who was a healthcare worker with PCR-confirmed SARS-CoV-2 infection or an uninfected control (not recorded which). CDR3 sequence reads: CASSKSPPDGTSGLIWGDEQFF. DNA for the CDR3: TGTGCCAGCAGCAAAAGTCCCCCTGATGGGACTAGCGGACTTATTTGGGGCGATGAGCAGTTCTTC.